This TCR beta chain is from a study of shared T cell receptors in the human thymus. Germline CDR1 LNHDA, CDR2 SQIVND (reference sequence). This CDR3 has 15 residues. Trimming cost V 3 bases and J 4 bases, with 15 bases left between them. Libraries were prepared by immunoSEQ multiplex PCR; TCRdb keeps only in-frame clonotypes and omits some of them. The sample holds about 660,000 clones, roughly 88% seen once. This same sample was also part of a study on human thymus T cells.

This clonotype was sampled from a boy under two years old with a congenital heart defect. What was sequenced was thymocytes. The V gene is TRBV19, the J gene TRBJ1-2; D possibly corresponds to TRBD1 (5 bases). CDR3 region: CASSMQGRSSYGYTF. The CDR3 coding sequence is TGTGCCAGTAGTATGCAGGGAAGGTCCAGCTATGGCTACACCTTC.